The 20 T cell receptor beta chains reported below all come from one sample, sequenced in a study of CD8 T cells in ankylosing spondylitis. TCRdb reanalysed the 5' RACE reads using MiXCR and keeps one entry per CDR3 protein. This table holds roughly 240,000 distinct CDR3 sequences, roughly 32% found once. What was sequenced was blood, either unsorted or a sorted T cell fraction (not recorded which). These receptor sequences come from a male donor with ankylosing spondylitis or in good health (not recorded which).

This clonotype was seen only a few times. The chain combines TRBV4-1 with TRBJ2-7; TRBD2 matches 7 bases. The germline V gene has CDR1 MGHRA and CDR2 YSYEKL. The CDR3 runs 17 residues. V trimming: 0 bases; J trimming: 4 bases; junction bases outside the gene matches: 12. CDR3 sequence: CASSQDLTGGRSYEQYF. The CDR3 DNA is TGCGCCAGCAGCCAAGATCTCACGGGGGGACGTAGTTACGAGCAGTACTTC.

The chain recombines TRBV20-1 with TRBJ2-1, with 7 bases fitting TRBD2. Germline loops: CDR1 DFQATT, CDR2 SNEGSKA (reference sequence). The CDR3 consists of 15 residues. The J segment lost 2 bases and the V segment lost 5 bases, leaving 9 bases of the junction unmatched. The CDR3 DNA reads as TGCAGTGCTCAAGCACTAGCGCGAACCTACAATGAGCAGTTCTTC. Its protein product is CSAQALARTYNEQFF.

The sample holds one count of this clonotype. For the CDR3, the DNA is TGCGCCAGCAGCTTAGATGGGAATGAGCAGTTCTTC. Translation gives CASSLDGNEQFF. This sequence joins TRBV5-1 and TRBJ2-1, with D hard to call. Germline V gene data show CDR1 as SGHRS and CDR2 as YFSETQ. The CDR3 is 12 residues long. The V gene lost 2 bases and the J gene lost 7 bases, with 7 bases spanning the gap. The variable domain in full, with the rest retrieved from reference TRBV5-1 and TRBJ2-1, is KAGVTQTPRYLIKTRGQQVTLSCSPISGHRSVSWYQQTPGQGLQFLFEYFSETQRNKGNFPGRFSGRQFSNSRSEMNVSTLELGDSALYLCASSLDGNEQFFGPGTRLTVL.

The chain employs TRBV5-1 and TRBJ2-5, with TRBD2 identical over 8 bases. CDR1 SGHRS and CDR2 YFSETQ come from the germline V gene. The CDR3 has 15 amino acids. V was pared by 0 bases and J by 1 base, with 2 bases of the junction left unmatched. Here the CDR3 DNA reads TGCGCCAGCAGCTTGGTCGGGGGGGGCCAAGAGACCCAGTACTTC. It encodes CASSLVGGGQETQYF.

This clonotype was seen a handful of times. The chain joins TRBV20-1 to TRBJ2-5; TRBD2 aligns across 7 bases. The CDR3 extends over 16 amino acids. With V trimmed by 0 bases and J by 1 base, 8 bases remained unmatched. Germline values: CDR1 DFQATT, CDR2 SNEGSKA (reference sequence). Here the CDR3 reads CSAREYAGEVQETQYF. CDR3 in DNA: TGCAGTGCTAGAGAGTATGCGGGGGAGGTCCAAGAGACCCAGTACTTC.

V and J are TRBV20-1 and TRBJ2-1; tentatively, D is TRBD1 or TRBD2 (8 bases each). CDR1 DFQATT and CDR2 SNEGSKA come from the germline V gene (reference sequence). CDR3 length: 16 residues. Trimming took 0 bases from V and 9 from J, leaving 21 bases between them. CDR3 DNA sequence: TGCAGTGCTAGAGATAGCGGGGACAGGCCCTCTCGTGAGCAGTTCTTC. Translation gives CSARDSGDRPSREQFF.

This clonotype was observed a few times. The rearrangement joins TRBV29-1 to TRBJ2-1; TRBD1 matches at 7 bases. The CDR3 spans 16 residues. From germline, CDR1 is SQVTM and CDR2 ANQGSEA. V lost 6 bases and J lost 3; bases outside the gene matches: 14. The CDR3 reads CSVEPDRADIYNEQFF. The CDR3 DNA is TGCAGCGTAGAGCCTGACAGGGCCGACATCTACAATGAGCAGTTCTTC.

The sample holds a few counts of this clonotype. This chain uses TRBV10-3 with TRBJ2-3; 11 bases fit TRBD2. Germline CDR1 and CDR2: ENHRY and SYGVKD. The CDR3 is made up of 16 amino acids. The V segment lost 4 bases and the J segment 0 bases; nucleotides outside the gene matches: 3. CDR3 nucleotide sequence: TGTGCCATCAGTGGGACTAGCGGGCTTAGCACAGATACGCAGTATTTT. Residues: CAISGTSGLSTDTQYF.

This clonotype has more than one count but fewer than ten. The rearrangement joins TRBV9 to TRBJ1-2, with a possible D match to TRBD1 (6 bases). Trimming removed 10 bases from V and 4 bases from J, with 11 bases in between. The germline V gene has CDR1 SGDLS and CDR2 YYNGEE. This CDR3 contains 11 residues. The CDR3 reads CASQGSYGYTF. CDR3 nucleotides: TGTGCCTCCCAGGGGTCCTATGGCTACACCTTC.

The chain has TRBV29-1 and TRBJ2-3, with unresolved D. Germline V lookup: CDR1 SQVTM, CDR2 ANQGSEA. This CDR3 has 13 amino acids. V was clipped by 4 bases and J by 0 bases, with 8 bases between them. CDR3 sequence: CSVALSSTDTQYF. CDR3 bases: TGCAGCGTTGCGCTCAGTAGCACAGATACGCAGTATTTT.

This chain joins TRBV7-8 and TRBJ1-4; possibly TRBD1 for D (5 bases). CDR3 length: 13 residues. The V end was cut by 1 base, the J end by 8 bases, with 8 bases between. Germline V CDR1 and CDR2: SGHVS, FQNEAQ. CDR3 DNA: TGTGCCAGCAGCTTAGAGGGGAAGGAAAAACTGTTTTTT. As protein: CASSLEGKEKLFF.

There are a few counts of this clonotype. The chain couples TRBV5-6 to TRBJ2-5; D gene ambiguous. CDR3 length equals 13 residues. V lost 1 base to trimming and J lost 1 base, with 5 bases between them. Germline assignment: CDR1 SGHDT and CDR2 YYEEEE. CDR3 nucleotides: TGTGCCAGCAGCTTGTACAGCCAAGAGACCCAGTACTTC. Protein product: CASSLYSQETQYF.

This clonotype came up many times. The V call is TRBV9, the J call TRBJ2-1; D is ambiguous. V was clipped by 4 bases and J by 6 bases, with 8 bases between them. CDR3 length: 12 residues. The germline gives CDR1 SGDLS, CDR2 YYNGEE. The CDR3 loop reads CASSSPGNEQFF. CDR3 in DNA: TGTGCCAGCAGCTCACCGGGCAATGAGCAGTTCTTC.

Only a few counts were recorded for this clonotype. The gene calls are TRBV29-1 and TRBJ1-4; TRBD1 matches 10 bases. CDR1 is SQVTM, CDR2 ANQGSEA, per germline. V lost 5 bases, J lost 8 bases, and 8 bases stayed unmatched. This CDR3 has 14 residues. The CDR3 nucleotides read TGCAGCGTTCTTGGGACAGGGGTTTACGAAAAACTGTTTTTT. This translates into CSVLGTGVYEKLFF.

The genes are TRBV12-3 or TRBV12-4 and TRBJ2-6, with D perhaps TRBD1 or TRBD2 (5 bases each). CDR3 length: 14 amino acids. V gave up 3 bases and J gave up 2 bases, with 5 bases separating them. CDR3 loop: CASSLGAGANVLTF. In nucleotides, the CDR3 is TGTGCCAGCAGTTTGGGGGCTGGGGCCAACGTCCTGACTTTC.

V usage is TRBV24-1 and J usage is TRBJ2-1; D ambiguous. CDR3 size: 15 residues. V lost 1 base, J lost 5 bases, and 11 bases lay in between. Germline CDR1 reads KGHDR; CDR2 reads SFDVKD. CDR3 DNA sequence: TGTGCCACCAGTGATTTTGATAAACAGAACAATGAGCAGTTCTTC. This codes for CATSDFDKQNNEQFF.

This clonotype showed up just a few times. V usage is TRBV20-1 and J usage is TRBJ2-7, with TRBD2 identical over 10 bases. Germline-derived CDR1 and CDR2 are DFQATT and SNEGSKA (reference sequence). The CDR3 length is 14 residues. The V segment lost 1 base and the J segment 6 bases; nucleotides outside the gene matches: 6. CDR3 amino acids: CSARGPSGGIEQYF. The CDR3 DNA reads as TGCAGTGCTAGAGGCCCTAGCGGGGGAATCGAGCAGTACTTC.

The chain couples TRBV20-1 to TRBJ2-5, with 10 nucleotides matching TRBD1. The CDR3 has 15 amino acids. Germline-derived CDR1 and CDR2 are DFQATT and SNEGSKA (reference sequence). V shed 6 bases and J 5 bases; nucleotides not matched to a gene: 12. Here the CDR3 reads CSATRDRGTSETQYF. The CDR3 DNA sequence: TGCAGTGCGACAAGGGACAGGGGCACTAGTGAGACCCAGTACTTC.

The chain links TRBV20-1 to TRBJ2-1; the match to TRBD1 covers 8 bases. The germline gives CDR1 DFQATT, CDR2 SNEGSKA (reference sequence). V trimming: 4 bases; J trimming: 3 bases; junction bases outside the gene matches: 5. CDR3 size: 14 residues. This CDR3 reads CSAKDREYYNEQFF. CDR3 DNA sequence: TGCAGTGCTAAGGACAGGGAATACTACAATGAGCAGTTCTTC.

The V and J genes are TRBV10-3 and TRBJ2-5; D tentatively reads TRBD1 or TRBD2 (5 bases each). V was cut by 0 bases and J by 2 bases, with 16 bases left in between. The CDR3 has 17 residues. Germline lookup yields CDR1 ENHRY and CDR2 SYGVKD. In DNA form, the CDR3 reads TGTGCCATCAGTGAGTCCCAGGGCGGGCAGCTACAAGAGACCCAGTACTTC. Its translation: CAISESQGGQLQETQYF.